This entry lists 24 T cell receptor beta chains sequenced from one sample in a study of T-cell reconstitution after alpha-beta-depleted transplantation in children. Unique molecular identifiers were incorporated into the prepared TCRbeta library. TCRdb independently ran MiXCR on the PCR reads; one entry per CDR3 protein. In the table there are 580,000 or so distinct CDR3 sequences, more than 20% of which are singletons. The source material was PBMCs, mostly from graft donor cells, sampled 360 days after TCRalphabeta/CD19-depleted stem cell transplant. All receptors derive from a boy younger than two who had a stem cell transplant for acute myeloid leukemia, so the T cells may come from the graft donor.

Only a few counts were recorded for this clonotype. The chain has TRBV7-9 and TRBJ2-7, with TRBD1 matching over 8 bases. The V segment lost 3 bases and the J segment 3 bases; nucleotides outside the gene matches: 7. The CDR3 is 15 amino acids. Germline loops: CDR1 SEHNR, CDR2 FQNEAQ (reference sequence). CDR3 sequence: CASSLYRGEGYEQYF. For the CDR3, the DNA is TGTGCCAGCAGCTTGTACAGGGGGGAAGGCTACGAGCAGTACTTC.

The chain joins TRBV20-1 to TRBJ2-7; a possible D gene is TRBD2 (5 bases). The CDR3 spans 14 residues. The germline CDR1 and CDR2 sequences are DFQATT and SNEGSKA (reference sequence). V was clipped by 4 bases and J by 2 bases, with 15 bases between them. This CDR3 reads CSAMSEGSAYEQYF. The CDR3 region has the DNA TGCAGTGCTATGTCCGAGGGTAGCGCCTACGAGCAGTACTTC.

V is TRBV20-1 and J is TRBJ2-1; D is possibly TRBD1 (5 bases). The ends were cut back, 1 base at V and 0 bases at J, with 10 bases in the middle. The CDR3 loop spans 15 amino acids. In germline, CDR1 is DFQATT, CDR2 SNEGSKA (reference sequence). CDR3 in amino acids: CSARARTSSYNEQFF. The DNA of the CDR3 is TGCAGTGCTAGAGCCAGGACAAGCTCCTACAATGAGCAGTTCTTC.

This clonotype has just a few counts. Written as DNA, the CDR3 is TGCAGCGTTCACGGACGGGCGAACACTGAAGCTTTCTTT. Amino acid sequence: CSVHGRANTEAFF. The chain carries TRBV29-1 and TRBJ1-1; D not certain. CDR1 and CDR2 (germline): SQVTM, ANQGSEA. The CDR3 loop spans 13 amino acids. The V end was cut by 5 bases, the J end by 1 base, with 11 bases between.

This chain links TRBV20-1 with TRBJ2-2; D possibly corresponds to TRBD2 (6 bases). Germline V gene lookup returns CDR1 DFQATT and CDR2 SNEGSKA (reference sequence). The V gene lost 4 bases and the J gene lost 8 bases, with 14 bases spanning the gap. The CDR3 runs to 13 residues. The CDR3 loop is CSATRLVSGELFF. CDR3 nucleotides: TGCAGTGCTACCAGACTAGTTTCTGGGGAGCTGTTTTTT.

This rearrangement joins TRBV6-5 to TRBJ2-2; D is perhaps TRBD2 (5 bases). V lost 4 bases and J 1 base, leaving 13 bases between the germline ends. This CDR3 is 16 amino acids long. The V gene's germline CDR1 is MNHEY and CDR2 SVGAGI. CDR3 bases: TGTGCCAGCAGTTTTTTGGTTGCGGGGAACACCGGGGAGCTGTTTTTT. This gives the protein CASSFLVAGNTGELFF.

This rearrangement joins TRBV5-6 to TRBJ2-1, with D perhaps matching TRBD2 (5 bases). The V end was cut by 3 bases, the J end by 2 bases, with 15 bases between. The CDR3 covers 16 residues. Per germline, CDR1 SGHDT and CDR2 YYEEEE. The CDR3 region has the DNA TGTGCCAGCAGCTCCGCCCGGACTCTTACCTACAATGAGCAGTTCTTC. Translation gives CASSSARTLTYNEQFF.

This clonotype was recorded many times. The chain recombines TRBV6-5 with TRBJ1-6, with TRBD1 identical over 7 bases. The V segment lost 2 bases and the J segment 8 bases; nucleotides outside the gene matches: 9. CDR1 and CDR2 from the germline V gene are MNHEY and SVGAGI. This CDR3 spans 16 amino acids. The CDR3, as DNA: TGTGCCAGCAGTTACGAGTGGATGACAGGGTATTCACCCCTCCACTTT. This translates into CASSYEWMTGYSPLHF.

In DNA, the CDR3 is TGCAGTGCTAGACAGGGAAGGGAAGCGGCGAACACTGAAGCTTTCTTT. Translated: CSARQGREAANTEAFF. The chain is built from TRBV20-1 and TRBJ1-1, with D tentatively TRBD1 (5 bases). V lost 2 bases to trimming and J lost 1 base, with 17 bases between them. The CDR3 contains 16 residues. Per the germline V gene, CDR1 is DFQATT and CDR2 is SNEGSKA (reference sequence).

This rearrangement joins TRBV6-1 to TRBJ2-5, with TRBD1 identical over 12 bases. The CDR3 has 16 amino acids. CDR1 MNHNS and CDR2 SASEGT come from the germline V gene. The V gene end was trimmed by 5 bases and the J gene end by 3 bases; junction bases not matched to a gene: 7. The CDR3 region has the DNA TGTGCCAGCAGTCGAGGGGACAGGGGGCCTGAAGAGACCCAGTACTTC. Translation gives CASSRGDRGPEETQYF.

This clonotype was seen ten or more times. The CDR3: CSASPGGQETQYF. CDR3 coding DNA: TGCAGTGCTAGCCCCGGAGGCCAAGAGACCCAGTACTTC. V is TRBV20-1 and J is TRBJ2-5; D might be TRBD2 (5 bases). CDR1 and CDR2 (germline): DFQATT, SNEGSKA (reference sequence). Trimming removed 3 bases at V and 1 base at J, with 9 bases between. The CDR3 has 13 amino acids.

The chain combines TRBV20-1 with TRBJ1-4; perhaps TRBD1 as D (6 bases). The germline V and J ends were trimmed by 1 base and 2 bases, with 11 bases remaining between them. Germline CDR1 is DFQATT and CDR2 is SNEGSKA (reference sequence). This CDR3 region has 15 residues. The CDR3, as DNA: TGCAGTGCTAGAGTTCGGGGGGCCACTAATGAAAAACTGTTTTTT. It yields the protein CSARVRGATNEKLFF.

This clonotype came up once. The rearrangement links TRBV28 to TRBJ1-6, with D possibly being TRBD1 (5 bases). Per the germline V gene, CDR1 is MDHEN and CDR2 is SYDVKM. The V and J ends lost 5 bases and 10 bases respectively, with 18 bases between them. This CDR3 is 15 amino acids long. CDR3 sequence (DNA): TGTGCCAGCAGTCTGAACGGCAGGGCTACATCACCCCTCCACTTT. Translated, it gives CASSLNGRATSPLHF.

This sequence joins TRBV6-2 or TRBV6-3 and TRBJ2-7; D gene ambiguous. Germline CDR1 and CDR2: MNHEY and SVGEGT. The CDR3 is 12 residues long. V lost 6 bases and J 6 bases, leaving 12 bases between the germline ends. The CDR3 here is CASRQSTGEQYV. The CDR3 DNA is TGTGCCAGCAGGCAAAGTACGGGCGAGCAGTACGTC.

The J gene is TRBJ2-5, the V gene TRBV24-1; D not certain. The V gene's germline CDR1 is KGHDR and CDR2 SFDVKD. V shed 2 bases and J shed 4 bases, with 13 bases lying between them. This CDR3 comprises 15 residues. CDR3 DNA sequence: TGTGCCACCAGTGATTCCTCTAGTCTGGGAGAGACCCAGTACTTC. This codes for CATSDSSSLGETQYF.

V is TRBV29-1 and J is TRBJ1-3; D gene unclear. Looked up from germline, CDR1 is SQVTM and CDR2 is ANQGSEA. This CDR3 region has 14 residues. V was clipped by 3 bases and J by 0 bases, with 9 bases between them. The CDR3: CSVEMTDSGNTIYF. As DNA, the CDR3 is TGCAGCGTTGAGATGACCGACTCTGGAAACACCATATATTTT.

This rearrangement joins TRBV20-1 to TRBJ2-2; possibly TRBD2 for D (6 bases). The germline V gene encodes CDR1 DFQATT and CDR2 SNEGSKA (reference sequence). The CDR3 sequence is 16 residues long. The V gene lost 2 bases and the J gene lost 3 bases, with 16 bases spanning the gap. This CDR3 is CSARKSGTSYTGELFF. CDR3 DNA: TGCAGTGCTAGAAAATCTGGGACTTCTTACACCGGGGAGCTGTTTTTT.

This chain connects TRBV2 to TRBJ1-1; D is perhaps TRBD1 (6 bases). The V and J ends lost 0 bases and 5 bases respectively, with 13 bases between them. This CDR3 has 15 residues. CDR1 is SNHLY and CDR2 is FYNNEI in the germline V gene. Written as DNA, the CDR3 is TGTGCCAGCAGTGAAGCCCCAGTGGGGGCGACTGAAGCTTTCTTT. Protein: CASSEAPVGATEAFF.

The CDR3 loop reads CASSGTSGGADEQFF. The CDR3, as DNA: TGTGCCAGCAGTGGGACTAGCGGGGGGGCCGATGAGCAGTTCTTC. This chain uses TRBV6-1 with TRBJ2-1, with 15 bases lining up with TRBD2. The germline gives CDR1 MNHNS, CDR2 SASEGT. V shed 4 bases and J 8 bases; nucleotides not matched to a gene: 3. The length of the CDR3 is 15 residues.

This clonotype came up many times. This chain connects TRBV20-1 to TRBJ2-3, with TRBD2 as a possible D gene (5 bases). The ends were cut back, 3 bases at V and 4 bases at J, with 14 bases in the middle. Per the germline V gene, CDR1 is DFQATT and CDR2 is SNEGSKA (reference sequence). CDR3 size: 14 residues. The CDR3 DNA follows: TGCAGTGCTAGTGGTTCACTCGGGGCAGATACGCAGTATTTT. Its protein product is CSASGSLGADTQYF.

The sample holds many counts of this clonotype. V is TRBV27 and J is TRBJ2-2; 8 bases align to TRBD1. The CDR3 length is 13 residues. V was pared by 6 bases and J by 6 bases, with 3 bases of the junction left unmatched. Per germline, CDR1 MNHEY and CDR2 SMNVEV (reference sequence). In DNA, the CDR3 is TGTGCCAGCAGCGGGACAGGCCCCGGGGAGCTGTTTTTT. This gives the protein CASSGTGPGELFF.

This clonotype was seen more than once but under ten times. The V call is TRBV27, the J call TRBJ2-3, with no clear D. The CDR3 loop spans 13 amino acids. Germline values: CDR1 MNHEY, CDR2 SMNVEV (reference sequence). V lost 6 bases and J lost 1, with 8 bases in between. CDR3 sequence (DNA): TGTGCCAGCAGGATCGTTGGCACAGATACGCAGTATTTT. Translated, it gives CASRIVGTDTQYF.

As DNA, the CDR3 is TGCGCCAGCAGCCCGGACATCGGAGACTACGAGCAGTACGTC. As protein: CASSPDIGDYEQYV. The chain has TRBV5-1 and TRBJ2-7, with TRBD1 as a possible D gene (5 bases). V shed 4 bases and J shed 3 bases, with 14 bases lying between them. Looked up from germline, CDR1 is SGHRS and CDR2 is YFSETQ. The CDR3 sequence is 14 residues long.

The J gene is TRBJ2-1, the V gene TRBV20-1, with D perhaps matching TRBD2 (7 bases). Trimming removed 3 bases at V and 7 bases at J, with 13 bases between. The germline V gene encodes CDR1 DFQATT and CDR2 SNEGSKA (reference sequence). CDR3 length: 13 residues. This CDR3 is CSARGGPGNEQFF. The CDR3 bases are TGCAGTGCTAGGGGGGGGCCGGGGAATGAGCAGTTCTTC.